The entry below describes one TCR beta chain. Antigen specificity is unknown. Other DNA sequences in this sample translate to the same CDR3. Here immunoSEQ multiplex PCR was the method, and the copy in TCRdb shows in-frame clones only, minus some. The sample has about 140,000 clones, almost 95% seen once. From germline, CDR1 is LNHDA and CDR2 SQIVND (reference sequence). V was trimmed by 4 bases and J by 5 bases, leaving 14 bases between them. The length of the CDR3 is 14 residues. This specimen comes from a study of T cell responses to AZD1222 COVID-19 vaccine. The study's findings and limits: Most donors were white British and more were female, and clonal diversity was possibly underestimated. Reports indicate that nearly half of spike-specific TCRs are directed at unmutated variant regions.

The TCR comes from an adult who received the AZD1222 COVID-19 vaccine. The input for sequencing was peripheral blood, taken 28 days after the second AZD1222 dose. The chain combines TRBV19 with TRBJ1-2; D unresolved. As DNA, the CDR3 is TGTGCCAGTAGTAGGAGTAAAACAGTTTATGGCTACACCTTC. Translated: CASSRSKTVYGYTF.